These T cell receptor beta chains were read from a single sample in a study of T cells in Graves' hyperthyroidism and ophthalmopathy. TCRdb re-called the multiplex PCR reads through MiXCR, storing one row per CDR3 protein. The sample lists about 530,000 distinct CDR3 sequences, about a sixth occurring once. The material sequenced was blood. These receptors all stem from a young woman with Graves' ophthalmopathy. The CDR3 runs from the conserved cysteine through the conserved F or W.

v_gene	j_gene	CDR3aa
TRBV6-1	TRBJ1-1	CASSPAGANTEAFF
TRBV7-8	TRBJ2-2	CASSPHSGDAGELFF
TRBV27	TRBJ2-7	CASSPDRDRGLYEQYF
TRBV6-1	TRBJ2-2	CASSPPGGANTGELFF
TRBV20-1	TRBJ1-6	CSARGVETGGVPLHF
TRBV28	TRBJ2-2	CASSSHFSGETGELFF
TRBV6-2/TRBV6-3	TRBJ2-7	CASSFPPPRDSYEQYF
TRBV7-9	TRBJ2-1	CASSKPLTGRNEQFF
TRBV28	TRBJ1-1	CASSLLQGWTEAFF
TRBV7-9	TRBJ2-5	CASSGGTGGRETQYF
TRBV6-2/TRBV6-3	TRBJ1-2	CASSYRDTYTF
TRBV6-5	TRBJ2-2	CASSYGLAGGTGELFF
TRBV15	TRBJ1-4	CATSRVGQGDEKLFF
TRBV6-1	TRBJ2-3	CASSEIQGGTDTQYF
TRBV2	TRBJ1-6	CASGTGETPLHF
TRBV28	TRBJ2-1	CAGSPTSSNEQFF
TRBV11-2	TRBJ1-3	CASSLAGGISGNTIYF
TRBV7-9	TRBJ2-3	CASRKGTSGATDTQYF
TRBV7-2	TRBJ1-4	CASSLFRTNEKLFF
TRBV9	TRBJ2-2	CASSEGDRRRTGELFF
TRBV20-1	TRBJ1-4	CSAAPPDSRNEKLFF
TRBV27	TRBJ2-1	CASTGTGVYNEQFF
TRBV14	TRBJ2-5	CASSPSLVGGVLGHRSANATQYF
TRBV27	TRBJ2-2	CAGSFYPGGTGDTGELFF
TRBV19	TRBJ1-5	CASSLGTLLRGNQPQHF
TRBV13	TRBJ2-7	CASSHRDKSSYEQYF
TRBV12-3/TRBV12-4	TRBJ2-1	CASRPDRASGRAGEGQFF
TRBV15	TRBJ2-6	CATSRGGGANVLTF
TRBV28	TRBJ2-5	CASSSRRQEETQYF
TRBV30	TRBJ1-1	CAWSVGFGMNTEAFF
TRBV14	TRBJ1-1	CASSIRRSTEAFF
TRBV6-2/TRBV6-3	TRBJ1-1	CASSCRKEAFF
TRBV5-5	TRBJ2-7	CATSLQGGKTYYEQYF
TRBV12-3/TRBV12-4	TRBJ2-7	CASSPGLAGGRNEQYF
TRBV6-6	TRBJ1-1	CASSYSRGAAINTEAFF
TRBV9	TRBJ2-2	CASSVDPLGQITGELFF
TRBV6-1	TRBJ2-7	CASSGLAGELPYEQYF
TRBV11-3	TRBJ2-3	CASSLDAPTDTQYF
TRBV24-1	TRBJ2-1	CATSGTSGGFSSYNEQFF
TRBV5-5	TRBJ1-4	CASSSTRQGVREKLLF
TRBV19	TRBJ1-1	CASRTPGQGNTEAFF
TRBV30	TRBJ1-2	CASRQGAEGYTF
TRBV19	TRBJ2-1	CASSIRYYYNEQFF
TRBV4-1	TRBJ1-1	CASSQARDLNTEAFF
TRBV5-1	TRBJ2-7	CASSVGTGPYEQYF
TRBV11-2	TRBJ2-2	CASSLNIAGELFF
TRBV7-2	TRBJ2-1	CASSLDGGSLNEQFF
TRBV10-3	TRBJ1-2	CAISEPLGQGNYGYTF
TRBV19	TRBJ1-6	CAYFTRGRSPLHF
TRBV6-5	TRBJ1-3	CASSYSSGNTIYF
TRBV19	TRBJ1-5	CASSVDRYSNQPQHF
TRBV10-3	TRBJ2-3	CAISTGTSGDTQYF
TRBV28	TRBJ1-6	CASSREGSPLHF
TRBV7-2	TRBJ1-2	CASSSQGFLNYGYTF
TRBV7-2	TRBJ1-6	CASSFSRHYNSPLHF
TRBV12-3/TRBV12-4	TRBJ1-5	CASRDGRHQPQHF
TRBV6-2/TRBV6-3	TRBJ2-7	CASSPRAPYEQYF
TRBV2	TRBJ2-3	CASTGERAGTDTQYF
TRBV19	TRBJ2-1	CASSIRGRYNEQFF
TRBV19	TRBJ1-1	CASNGIREAFF